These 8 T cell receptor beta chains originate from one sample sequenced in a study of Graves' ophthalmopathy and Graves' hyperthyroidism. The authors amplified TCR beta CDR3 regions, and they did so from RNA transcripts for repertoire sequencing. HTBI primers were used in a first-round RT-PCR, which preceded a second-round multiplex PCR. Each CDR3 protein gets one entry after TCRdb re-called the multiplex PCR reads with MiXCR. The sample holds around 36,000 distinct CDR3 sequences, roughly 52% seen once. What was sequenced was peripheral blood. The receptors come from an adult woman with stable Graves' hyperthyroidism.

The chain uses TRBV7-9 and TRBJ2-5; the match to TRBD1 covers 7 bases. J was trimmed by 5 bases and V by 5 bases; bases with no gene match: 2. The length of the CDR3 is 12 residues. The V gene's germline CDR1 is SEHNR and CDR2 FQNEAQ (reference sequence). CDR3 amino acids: CASSKDRETQYF. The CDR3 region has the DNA TGTGCCAGCAGCAAGGACAGGGAGACCCAGTACTTC.

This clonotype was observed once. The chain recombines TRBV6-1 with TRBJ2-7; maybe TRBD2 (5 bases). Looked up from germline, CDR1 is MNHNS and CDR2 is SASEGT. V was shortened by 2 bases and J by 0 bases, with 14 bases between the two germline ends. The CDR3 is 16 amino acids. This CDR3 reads CASSESVRRYSYEQYF. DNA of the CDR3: TGTGCCAGCAGTGAATCGGTCAGGAGGTACTCCTACGAGCAGTACTTC.

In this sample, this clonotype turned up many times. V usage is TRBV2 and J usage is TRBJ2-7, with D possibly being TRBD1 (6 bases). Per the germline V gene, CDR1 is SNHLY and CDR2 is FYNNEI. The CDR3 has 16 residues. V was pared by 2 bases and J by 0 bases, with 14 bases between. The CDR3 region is CASSETTGSPSYEQYF. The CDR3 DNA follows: TGTGCCAGCAGTGAAACCACAGGGTCCCCCTCCTACGAGCAGTACTTC.

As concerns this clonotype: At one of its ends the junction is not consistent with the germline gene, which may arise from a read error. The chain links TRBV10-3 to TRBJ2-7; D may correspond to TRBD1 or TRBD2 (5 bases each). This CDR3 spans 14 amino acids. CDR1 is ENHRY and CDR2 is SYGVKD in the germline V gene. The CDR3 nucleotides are TGTGCCAGCAGTGAACTCGGGGCCTCCTACGAGCAGTACTTC. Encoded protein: CASSELGASYEQYF.

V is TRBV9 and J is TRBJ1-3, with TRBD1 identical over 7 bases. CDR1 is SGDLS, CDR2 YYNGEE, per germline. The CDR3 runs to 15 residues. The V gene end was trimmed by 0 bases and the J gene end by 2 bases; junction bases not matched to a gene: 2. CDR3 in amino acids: CASSVAGGPGNTIYF. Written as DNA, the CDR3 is TGTGCCAGCAGCGTAGCAGGGGGTCCTGGAAACACCATATATTTT. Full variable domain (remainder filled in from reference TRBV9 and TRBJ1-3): DSGVTQTPKHLITATGQRVTLRCSPRSGDLSVYWYQQSLDQGLQFLIQYYNGEERAKGNILERFSAQQFPDLHSELNLSSLELGDSALYFCASSVAGGPGNTIYFGEGSWLTVV.

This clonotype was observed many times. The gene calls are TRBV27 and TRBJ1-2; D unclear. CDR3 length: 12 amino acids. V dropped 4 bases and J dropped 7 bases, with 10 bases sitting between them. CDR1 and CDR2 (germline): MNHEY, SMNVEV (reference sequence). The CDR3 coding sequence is TGTGCCAGCAGTTCCGGGAGGATTGGCTACACCTTC. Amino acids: CASSSGRIGYTF.

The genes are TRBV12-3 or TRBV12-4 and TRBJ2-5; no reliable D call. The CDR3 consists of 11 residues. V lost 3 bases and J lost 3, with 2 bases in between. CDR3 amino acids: CASSFEETQYF. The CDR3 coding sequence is TGTGCCAGCAGTTTTGAAGAGACCCAGTACTTC.

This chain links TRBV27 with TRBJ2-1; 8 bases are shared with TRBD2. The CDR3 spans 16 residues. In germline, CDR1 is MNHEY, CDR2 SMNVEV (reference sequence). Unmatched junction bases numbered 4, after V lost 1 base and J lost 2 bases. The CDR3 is CASSLFGLATYNEQFF. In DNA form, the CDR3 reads TGTGCCAGCAGTTTATTTGGACTAGCCACCTACAATGAGCAGTTCTTC.